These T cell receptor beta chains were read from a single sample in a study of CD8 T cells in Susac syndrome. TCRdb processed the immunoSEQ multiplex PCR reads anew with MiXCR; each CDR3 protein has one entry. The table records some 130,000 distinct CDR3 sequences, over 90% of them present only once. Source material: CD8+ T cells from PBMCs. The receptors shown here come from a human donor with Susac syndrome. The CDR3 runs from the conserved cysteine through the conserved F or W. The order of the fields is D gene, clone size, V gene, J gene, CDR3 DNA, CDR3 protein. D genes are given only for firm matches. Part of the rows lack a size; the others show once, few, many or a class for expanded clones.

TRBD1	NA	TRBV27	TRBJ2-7	TGTGCCAGCAGTAGTCCGGACAGGGGATCCTACGAGCAGTACTTC	CASSSPDRGSYEQYF
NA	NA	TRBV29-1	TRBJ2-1	TGCAGCGTTGGCGGAGGGGAAGGGAAGAATGAGCAGTTCTTC	CSVGGGEGKNEQFF
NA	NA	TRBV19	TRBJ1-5	TGTGCCAGTAGTATGGAGAATCAGCCCCAGCATTTT	CASSMENQPQHF
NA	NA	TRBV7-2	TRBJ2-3	TGTGCCAGCAGCTTAATTTTTGGGATGACAGATACGCAGTATTTT	CASSLIFGMTDTQYF
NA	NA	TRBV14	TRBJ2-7	TGTGCCAGCAGCCATTTTCGGGAGTCGTACGAGCAGTACTTC	CASSHFRESYEQYF
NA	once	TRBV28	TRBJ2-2	TGTGCCAGCAGTGGCCCTAGGATCCCGGGTGGCACCGGGGAGCTGTTTTTT	CASSGPRIPGGTGELFF
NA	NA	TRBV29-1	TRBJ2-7	TGCAGCGTTGAAGTTGAGGCAGGAGCGTCCTACGAGCAGTACTTC	CSVEVEAGASYEQYF
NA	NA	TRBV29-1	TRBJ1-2	TGCAGCGTTGAATTGGGGAACGCTAACTATGGCTACACCTTC	CSVELGNANYGYTF
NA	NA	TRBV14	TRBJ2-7	TGTGCCAGCAGCCAAGGACAACCGTACGAGCAGTACTTC	CASSQGQPYEQYF
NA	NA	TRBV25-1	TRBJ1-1	TGTGCCAGCAGTGTGTCTGACATGAACACTGAAGCTTTCTTT	CASSVSDMNTEAFF
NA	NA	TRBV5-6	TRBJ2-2	TGTGCCAGCAGCCCGGGACTTTTGAACACCGGGGAGCTGTTTTTT	CASSPGLLNTGELFF
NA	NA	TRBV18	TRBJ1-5	TGTGCCAGCTCACCTGACGATCAGCCCCAGCATTTT	CASSPDDQPQHF
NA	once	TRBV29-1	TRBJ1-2	TGCAGCGTTGGGGGGGACGGCAGCCGGGGCTACACCTTC	CSVGGDGSRGYTF
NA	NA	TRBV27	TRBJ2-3	TGTGCCAGCAGTTCCCAATGGGCCGGCACAGATACGCAGTATTTT	CASSSQWAGTDTQYF
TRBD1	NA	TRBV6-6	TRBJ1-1	TGTGCCAGCAGCGCCGGGACAGGCCTTGAGGACACTGAAGCTTTCTTT	CASSAGTGLEDTEAFF
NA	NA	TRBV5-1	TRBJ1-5	TGCGCCAGCAGCCCACCGACAGATCTACGGCCTTATAGCAATCAGCCCCAGCATTTT	CASSPPTDLRPYSNQPQHF
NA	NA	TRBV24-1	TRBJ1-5	TGTGCCACCAGTACAGGTAGCAATCAGCCCCAGCATTTT	CATSTGSNQPQHF
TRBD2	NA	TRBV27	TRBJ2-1	TGTGCCAGCAGTTTACCGGGAGGCGAGCAGTTCTTC	CASSLPGGEQFF
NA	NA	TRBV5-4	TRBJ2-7	TGTGCCAGCAGCTCCCAATCACGCGAGCAGTACTTC	CASSSQSREQYF
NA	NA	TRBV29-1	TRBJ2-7	TGCAGCGTTGAGATGGGCGAGCAGTACTTC	CSVEMGEQYF
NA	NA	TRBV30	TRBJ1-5	TGTGCCTGGAGTGTAGAGACAGGTTCATTGGCCCAGCATTTT	CAWSVETGSLAQHF
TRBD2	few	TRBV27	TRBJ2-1	TGTGCCAGCAGTTCGGGACTAGCGGGATACAATGAGCAGTTCTTC	CASSSGLAGYNEQFF
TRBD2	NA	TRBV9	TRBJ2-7	TGTGCCAGCAGCGTCTCTAGCGGGAGTTACGAGCAGTACTTC	CASSVSSGSYEQYF
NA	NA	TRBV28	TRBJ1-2	TGTGCCAGCAGTAAGGGACCTCGTGCTAACTATGGCTACACCTTC	CASSKGPRANYGYTF
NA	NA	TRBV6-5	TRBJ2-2	TGTGCCAGCAGAACTGAAGTCGCCGGGGAGCTGTTTTTT	CASRTEVAGELFF
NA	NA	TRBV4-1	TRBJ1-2	TGCGCCAGCAGCCAGAAAGGACTGGGCGGTGGCTACACCTTC	CASSQKGLGGGYTF
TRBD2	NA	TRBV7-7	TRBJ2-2	TGTGCTAGCAGCGACCTCAGCGGGATAGACACCGGGGAGCTGTTTTTT	CASSDLSGIDTGELFF